The clone carrying this T cell receptor (beta chain) has just one count. As processed by the authors: Estimation of nucleated cell counts was performed using reference gene primer amplification. Only in-frame clones appear in the TCRdb table, and some are missing; sequencing was by immunoSEQ multiplex PCR. V, J and clone size were drawn from that table, and D and trimming were deduced from the DNA. The profile covers 85,000 to 95,000 clones, with approximately 91% appearing a single time and 4.5% to 5.5% taken by the ten largest. These data originate in a study of blood T cell repertoires in COVID-19. The overall study: Acute and convalescent COVID-19 samples came from the United States, Italy and Spain. The cDNA or gDNA used as material had been derived from T cells, B-cell-depleted T cells, or PBMCs.

The sample comprised peripheral blood. The TCR sequence derives from a man between 60 and 75 years old with COVID-19, enrolled during active disease.

The CDR3 DNA follows: TGTGCCAGCTCACCAGGCGAGGGAAGCTATGGCTACACCTTC. Its protein product is CASSPGEGSYGYTF. The V and J genes are TRBV18 and TRBJ1-2; D remains unclear. This CDR3 has 14 residues. Germline lookup yields CDR1 KGHSH and CDR2 LQKENI. Between the trimmed V and J ends, which lost 2 bases and 4 bases, there was a span of 11 bases.